The following is a TCR beta chain sequence with its context. Its antigen has not been determined. No per-base quality is available; no much larger clone lies one base away. This sample's time point label indicates: about 28 days (+/-7) after the second vaccine dose. AZD1222 recipients whose second dose came at about 4 weeks and those whose second dose came at about 12 weeks were combined into one group, since spike-specific TCR depth and breadth did not differ between the two schedules. Vaccinee samples were obtained from the UK trials COV001 and COV002, which included a single-blind randomized controlled phase 2/3 trial of AZD1222 (ChAdOx1 nCoV-19) in healthy adults. For TCRbeta chain sequencing, PBMC samples from trial participants were taken at day 0 and at day 28 after the second dose. The CDR3 regions of human TCRbeta chains were analyzed by immunosequencing. On the authors' methods: Repertoire TCRs were matched against a reference library of SARS-CoV-2-specific TCRs generated with the MIRA antigen-specificity platform. Breadth was defined as the fraction of unique TCRs that were SARS-CoV-2-associated. Depth was defined as the fraction of total T cells that were SARS-CoV-2-associated. Using the MIRA data, each spike-specific TCR was assigned both to the spike region to which the TCR was reactive and to a CD4 or CD8 class. Log10-transformed breadth and depth values were compared by one-way ANOVA with Sidak's multiple comparisons tests. In TCRdb, the immuneACCESS table is reduced to in-frame sequences with V and J assigned. These tables do not hold every clone; where another copy was compared, an unresolved V gene accounts for under half, and the others remain unexplained. V, J and clone size are those of that table, while D and trimming were read from the DNA. A total of roughly 200,000 clones appear in this sample, 90% to 95% of them only once. In total, the top ten clones hold 1.5% to 2% of the sample.

These data are taken from a study of T cell responses to AZD1222 COVID-19 vaccine (dated by TCRdb to the early 2020s). Concerning the study at large: A total of around 240 trial participants underwent TCR sequencing, of whom 200 to 220 had received two doses of AZD1222 and around 26 had received two doses of the MenACWY control vaccine. Trial participants were enrolled by age into 18-55, 56-69 and 70-plus year subgroups, with about 150, 27 and 61 TCR-sequenced participants respectively.

Results the study describes overall, beyond this receptor: No day 14 peak-response samples were available, so repertoires were characterized only after the peak T cell response. Epitopes outside the regions mutated in the B.1.351 and B.1.1.7 variants were reportedly recognized by nearly half of the unique spike-specific TCRs. Most participants were white British and females outnumbered males, and the authors suggested that clonal diversity may have been underestimated. CD4 TCRs associated with the vaccine covered the entire spike protein, and the dominant responses were in regions 160-218 and 743-854. After two AZD1222 doses, spike-specific TCR breadth and depth were significantly higher than at day 0 and than in MenACWY recipients. Conclusions about previously exposed vaccinees are limited because only six or seven AZD1222 recipients were SARS-CoV-2 seropositive at baseline. In the small 56-69-year group, the increase in depth fell short of significance, most likely because of low power.

This clonotype was sampled from an adult who received the AZD1222 COVID-19 vaccine. Sequences were derived from peripheral blood, sampled 28 days after the second AZD1222 dose.

The CDR3 loop reads CASSHGAGVRYEQYF. The nucleotide sequence reads TGTGCCAGCAGCCACGGGGCGGGAGTACGCTACGAGCAGTACTTC. The chain is encoded by TRBV11-2 joined to TRBJ2-7; 7 central nucleotides agree with TRBD2. From the cysteine up to the phenylalanine, the CDR3 has a length of 15 residues. The read is trimmed to its CDR3 DNA, 45 bases read in frame from base 1. Germline trimming: 5 bases from V, 3 bases from J; junction bases outside gene matches: 10. The germline V gene provides CDR1 SGHAT and CDR2 FQNNGV.